Given below is one T cell receptor (beta chain) in context. Its specificity is unknown. Diabetic patients met standard criteria for type 1 or type 2 diabetes. Deletions cut 1 base from V and 3 bases from J, with 15 bases between. This CDR3 has 15 amino acids. CDR1 is DFQATT, CDR2 SNEGSKA, per germline (reference sequence). Amplification started from genomic DNA. A primer set of 30 forward and 13 reverse primers amplified the CDR3. TCRdb analysed the multiplex PCR reads with MiXCR anew, one entry per CDR3 protein. The data hold approximately 260,000 distinct CDR3 sequences, with around 47% observed a single time. This entry belongs to a study of type 1 and type 2 diabetes patients. Overall study context: T cells were magnetically sorted from PBMCs as CD4+ or CD8+ subsets. Study findings and constraints: Type 2 diabetes patients had few highly-expanded CD4+ clones, median one.

The sequencing input was peripheral blood mononuclear cells (PBMCs). This TCR was recovered from a young man with type 2 diabetes. The genes are TRBV20-1 and TRBJ1-1; D perhaps matches TRBD1 (5 bases). CDR3 sequence reads: CSARAFVGVHTEAFF. CDR3 DNA: TGCAGTGCTAGAGCTTTCGTGGGGGTTCACACTGAAGCTTTCTTT.